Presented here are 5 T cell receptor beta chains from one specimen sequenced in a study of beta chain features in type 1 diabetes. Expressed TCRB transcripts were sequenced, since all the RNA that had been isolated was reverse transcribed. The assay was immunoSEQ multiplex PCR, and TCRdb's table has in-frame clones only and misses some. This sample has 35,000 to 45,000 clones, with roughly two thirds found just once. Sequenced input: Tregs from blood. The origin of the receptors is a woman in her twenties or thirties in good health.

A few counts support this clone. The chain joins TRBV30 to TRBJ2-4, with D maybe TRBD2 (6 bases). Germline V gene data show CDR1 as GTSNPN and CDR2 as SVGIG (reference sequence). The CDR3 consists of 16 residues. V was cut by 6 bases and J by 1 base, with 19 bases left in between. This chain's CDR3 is CACRARGGWAKNIQYF. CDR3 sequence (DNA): TGTGCCTGCCGCGCGCGGGGAGGATGGGCCAAAAACATTCAGTACTTC.

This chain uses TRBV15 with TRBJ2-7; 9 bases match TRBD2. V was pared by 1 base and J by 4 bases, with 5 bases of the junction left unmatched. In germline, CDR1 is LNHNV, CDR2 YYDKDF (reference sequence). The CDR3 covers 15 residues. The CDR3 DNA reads TGTGCCACCAGCAGAGCGCGGGAGGGCCTTTACGAGCAGTACTTC. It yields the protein CATSRAREGLYEQYF.

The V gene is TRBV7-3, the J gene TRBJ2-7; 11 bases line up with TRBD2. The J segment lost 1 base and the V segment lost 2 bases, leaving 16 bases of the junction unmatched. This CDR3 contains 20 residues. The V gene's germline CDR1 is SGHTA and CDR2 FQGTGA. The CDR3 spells CASSLGTSGGLAGDSYEQYF. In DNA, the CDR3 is TGTGCCAGCAGCTTAGGGACCAGTGGCGGACTAGCGGGTGATTCCTACGAGCAGTACTTC.

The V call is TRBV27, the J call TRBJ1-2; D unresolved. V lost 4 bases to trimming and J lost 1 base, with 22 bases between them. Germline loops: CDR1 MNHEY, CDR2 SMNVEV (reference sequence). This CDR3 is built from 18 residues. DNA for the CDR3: TGTGCCAGCAGTTCGAGGGTGAAGGATGGGAGAGATAACTATGGCTACACCTTC. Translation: CASSSRVKDGRDNYGYTF.

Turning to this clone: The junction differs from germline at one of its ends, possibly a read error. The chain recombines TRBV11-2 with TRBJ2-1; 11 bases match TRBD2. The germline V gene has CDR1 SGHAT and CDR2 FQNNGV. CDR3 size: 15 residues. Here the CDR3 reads CASRLAGGRRGEQFF. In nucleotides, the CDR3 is TGTGCCAGCAGATTAGCGGGAGGGCGTCGGGGTGAGCAGTTCTTC.